This T cell receptor beta chain was captured by sequencing in a study of blood T cell repertoires in COVID-19. Study at large: Italy, Spain and the United States were the sources of the convalescent and acute COVID-19 samples. Nucleic acid was either cDNA or gDNA, and it came from T cells, B-cell-depleted T cells, or PBMCs.

In the original workflow: Researchers report that nucleated cell counts were estimated from reference gene primer amplification. Sequencing used immunoSEQ multiplex PCR; TCRdb keeps in-frame clones, though not all of them. V and J calls and clone size come straight from that table; D and trimming were deduced from the DNA. The sample lists some 290,000 clones, about 90% occurring once. With 3 bases clipped from V and 11 bases from J, the junction kept 9 bases outside the gene matches. Germline V gene sequence: CDR1 KGHSH, CDR2 LQKENI. The CDR3 is made up of 13 amino acids. The sequence derives from a woman in her 30s with COVID-19, enrolled during active disease. The J gene is TRBJ2-7, the V gene TRBV18; 8 positions agree with TRBD1. The sample was peripheral blood. The CDR3 is CASSPSTGAHEYF. Here the CDR3 DNA reads TGTGCCAGCTCACCTTCGACAGGGGCCCACGAGTACTTC.